Listed below are T cell receptor beta chains from one sample, sequenced in a study of blood T cell repertoires in COVID-19. TCRdb's table, derived via immunoSEQ multiplex PCR, lists solely in-frame clones and lacks some. The sample has around 260,000 clones; under 90% are singletons. Sequencing was carried out using peripheral blood. The receptors were gathered from a woman aged 50 to 65 who had recovered from COVID-19. CDR3s include the opening cysteine and the closing phenylalanine or tryptophan.

v_call: TRBV6-2/TRBV6-3; j_call: TRBJ2-4; cdr3_aa: CASSHTSAKNIQYF
v_call: TRBV28; j_call: TRBJ2-2; cdr3_aa: CASSITGNTGELFF
v_call: TRBV28; j_call: TRBJ2-2; cdr3_aa: CASSLDGLGNTGELFF
v_call: TRBV7-9; j_call: TRBJ2-7; cdr3_aa: CASSEKTGPHEQYF
v_call: TRBV7-8; j_call: TRBJ1-1; cdr3_aa: CASAGGTRTEAFF
v_call: TRBV18; j_call: TRBJ1-4; cdr3_aa: CASSPNDRERPNEKLFF
v_call: TRBV12-3/TRBV12-4; j_call: TRBJ1-1; cdr3_aa: CATSSMNTEAFF
v_call: TRBV28; j_call: TRBJ2-2; cdr3_aa: CASSQELAGLTGELFF
v_call: TRBV5-4; j_call: TRBJ2-2; cdr3_aa: CASSRAGLTGELFF
v_call: TRBV5-5; j_call: TRBJ1-5; cdr3_aa: CASSNQGNSNQPQHF
v_call: TRBV5-8; j_call: TRBJ2-4; cdr3_aa: CASRITTGGSVKNIQYF
v_call: TRBV3-1/TRBV3-2; j_call: TRBJ2-7; cdr3_aa: CASSHDEDRGLKTWEQYF
v_call: TRBV5-1; j_call: TRBJ1-4; cdr3_aa: CASSLGQGNEKLFF
v_call: TRBV19; j_call: TRBJ2-3; cdr3_aa: CASSPGVRLATDTQYF
v_call: TRBV19; j_call: TRBJ2-5; cdr3_aa: CASSPQPGHRQETQYF